This TCR beta chain comes out of a study of T cell repertoires in cytomegalovirus infection. Study as a whole: Researchers turned to recently identified HLA-C-restricted CMV epitopes as well as well-studied HLA-B-restricted ones. CMV infection plus the matching HLA type was flagged by public TCR beta signatures.

TCRdb reanalysed the reads using MiXCR and keeps one entry per CDR3 protein. The sample yields about 310,000 distinct CDR3 sequences, 25% seen once. Germline CDR1 and CDR2: MDHEN and SYDVKM. This CDR3 is 14 amino acids long. V lost 6 bases and J lost 5, with 14 bases in between. This clonotype was counted only a few times. Antigen specificity is unknown. Study results and caveats: The cumulative frequency of public TCR beta families distinguished individuals who carried CMV together with the relevant HLA. In two of eight donors, the top clonotype was HLA-C-restricted CMV-specific.

This sequence was found in a human donor in good health (CMV status not recorded). Some clones in this sample may be carry-over from other donors' samples. The chain is built from TRBV28 and TRBJ1-5; D perhaps matches TRBD1 (6 bases). The sequences come from cultured PBMCs, collected from culture after CMV antigen stimulation. The CDR3 spells CASRETGPHQPQHF. The CDR3 DNA follows: TGTGCCAGCAGAGAGACAGGACCTCATCAGCCCCAGCATTTT. Combining the CDR3 with reference TRBV28 and TRBJ1-5 gives the whole variable domain DVKVTQSSRYLVKRTGEKVFLECVQDMDHENMFWYRQDPGLGLRLIYFSYDVKMKEKGDIPEGYSVSREKKERFSLILESASTNQTSMYLCASRETGPHQPQHFGDGTRLSIL.